This T cell receptor beta chain was captured in a study of T cell responses to AZD1222 COVID-19 vaccine. Pooling covered second doses at about 4 or about 12 weeks. As to this clone: Its antigen remains unknown.

The CDR3 spans 16 residues. CDR1 is KGHSH, CDR2 LQKENI, per germline. V lost 3 bases and J 4 bases, leaving 15 bases between the germline ends. Overall study findings and caveats: With dominance at 160-218 and 743-854, vaccine-associated CD4 TCRs spanned spike. Variant regions that are unmutated are reportedly the target of nearly half of spike-specific TCRs. Only six individuals given AZD1222 were seropositive at baseline.

The data were produced by immunoSEQ multiplex PCR, yet TCRdb's version contains in-frame clones alone and is incomplete. The sample holds around 120,000 clones; more than 85% are singletons and the top ten take less than 6%. This chain links TRBV18 with TRBJ1-4, with D possibly TRBD1 on 6 matching bases. The receptor comes from an adult who received the AZD1222 COVID-19 vaccine. The source was peripheral blood, collected 28 days after the second AZD1222 dose. The CDR3 region is CASSPLAQGGNEKLFF. The DNA for the CDR3 is TGTGCCAGCTCACCTCTAGCACAGGGTGGTAATGAAAAACTGTTTTTT.